These T cell receptor beta chains were read from a single sample in a study of cytomegalovirus exposure and HLA in healthy donors. Generated by immunoSEQ multiplex PCR, the TCRdb table keeps only in-frame clones and is missing some. This repertoire shows 150,000 to 200,000 clones, about four fifths found once; its top ten account for about 1.7%. Sequenced: PBMCs. These receptors all stem from a man aged 35 to 55 in good health and CMV-seropositive. CDR3s include the opening cysteine and the closing phenylalanine or tryptophan. The order of the fields is V gene, D gene, clone size, CDR3 length, J gene, CDR3 DNA, CDR3 protein. A D gene is named only where the DNA matches it firmly. Size is stated for part of the rows, as once, few or many counts, or as a class when the clone is expanded.

TRBV4-1,-,-,21,TRBJ1-5,TGCGCCAGCAGCCAAGGCGAAAAGCAGGACATCGTTATACGTGTTAATCAGCCCCAGCATTTT,CASSQGEKQDIVIRVNQPQHF
TRBV2,TRBD2,-,20,TRBJ2-1,TGTGCCAGCAGTGAAGTCCCGGGACTAGCGGGGAGGAGCTCCTACAATGAGCAGTTCTTC,CASSEVPGLAGRSSYNEQFF
TRBV25-1,-,-,15,TRBJ1-3,TGTGCCAGCAGGCCTACAGGGAGCTCTGGAAACACCATATATTTT,CASRPTGSSGNTIYF
TRBV7-2,TRBD2,-,17,TRBJ2-1,TGTGCCAGCAGCTACGGGACTAGCGGGAACTCCTACAATGAGCAGTTCTTC,CASSYGTSGNSYNEQFF
TRBV10-3,-,-,15,TRBJ1-1,TGTGCCATCAGTGCGGCAGGGATCATGAACACTGAAGCTTTCTTT,CAISAAGIMNTEAFF
TRBV7-3,TRBD2,-,15,TRBJ2-3,TGTGCCAGCAGCCCTCTAGCGGCTAGCACAGATACGCAGTATTTT,CASSPLAASTDTQYF
TRBV13,-,once,15,TRBJ2-2,TGTGCCAGCAGCTTAGGGACTAGGAGAACCGGGGAGCTGTTTTTT,CASSLGTRRTGELFF
TRBV7-2,TRBD1,-,17,TRBJ1-3,TGTGCCAGCAGCTTTGCCGGGACAGGGGGTTCTGGAAACACCATATATTTT,CASSFAGTGGSGNTIYF
TRBV28,TRBD1,-,15,TRBJ2-5,TGTGCCAGCAGTTTTAATGACAGGGTCCAAGAGACCCAGTACTTC,CASSFNDRVQETQYF
TRBV9,TRBD1,-,15,TRBJ1-1,TGTGCCAGCAGCGTAGATGGCCAGGGGGGAACTGAAGCTTTCTTT,CASSVDGQGGTEAFF
TRBV6-1,TRBD1,-,14,TRBJ1-4,TGTGCCAGCAGTGCCGGGACAGCTAATGAAAAACTGTTTTTT,CASSAGTANEKLFF
TRBV7-9,-,once,15,TRBJ1-2,TGTGCCAGCAGCTTAGGGGGCACTAATAACTATGGCTACACCTTC,CASSLGGTNNYGYTF
TRBV28,-,once,14,TRBJ2-3,TGTGCCAGCAGTCTTTCCAGAGCAAGAGGGACGCAGTATTTT,CASSLSRARGTQYF
TRBV7-8,TRBD2,-,17,TRBJ2-5,TGTGCCAGCAGCTTAGGGGGAAGACTAGCGGGACTGGAGACCCAGTACTTC,CASSLGGRLAGLETQYF
TRBV28,-,-,14,TRBJ2-5,TGTGCCAGCACCCCGTCGTGGGGGCTGGAGACCCAGTACTTC,CASTPSWGLETQYF
TRBV19,TRBD1,once,15,TRBJ1-2,TGTGCCAGTAGTTTCGACAGGGGTTATAACTATGGCTACACCTTC,CASSFDRGYNYGYTF
TRBV6-1,TRBD1,-,17,TRBJ1-1,TGTGCCAGCAGTGAAGCCATTATTTACAGGGGGCGAACTGAAGCTTTCTTT,CASSEAIIYRGRTEAFF
TRBV6-1,-,-,14,TRBJ2-3,TGTGCCAGCAGTGAATTCCGGGAACGGGGTACGCAGTATTTT,CASSEFRERGTQYF
TRBV7-2,TRBD2,-,14,TRBJ2-7,TGTGCCAGCAGCTTAGTGGGGGGGAACTACGAGCAGTACTTC,CASSLVGGNYEQYF
TRBV5-1,-,once,13,TRBJ2-1,TGCGCCAGCAGCTTGGCACTAAACAATGAGCAGTTCTTC,CASSLALNNEQFF
TRBV5-1,-,once,16,TRBJ1-1,TGCGCCAGCAGCTTGATAACAGGGCGTATGAACACTGAAGCTTTCTTT,CASSLITGRMNTEAFF
TRBV7-6,-,once,13,TRBJ1-6,TGTGCCAGCAGCTTGGGCCCTAATTCACCCCTCCACTTT,CASSLGPNSPLHF
TRBV5-1,-,once,13,TRBJ2-2,TGCGCCAGCAGCCCTGGAGAGGCCGGGGAGCTGTTTTTT,CASSPGEAGELFF
TRBV19,TRBD2,-,16,TRBJ2-1,TGTGCCAGTAGTGCCCAGGGGGGACTAGCGGCGAATGAGCAGTTCTTC,CASSAQGGLAANEQFF
TRBV2,TRBD1,once,14,TRBJ2-7,TGTGCCAGCAGTGAACAGACAGGGGGGTACGAGCAGTACTTC,CASSEQTGGYEQYF
TRBV30,TRBD1,-,17,TRBJ1-2,TGTGCCTGGAGTGTCCCCTTTGGGACAGACTCTAACTATGGCTACACCTTC,CAWSVPFGTDSNYGYTF
TRBV6-5,TRBD1,-,14,TRBJ2-7,TGTGCCAGCAGACGGGGACAGGGGACCTACGAGCAGTACTTC,CASRRGQGTYEQYF
TRBV30,-,-,14,TRBJ1-5,TGTGCCTGGAGTCAGGGGAGGGTCCTTTGGCCCCAGCATTTT,CAWSQGRVLWPQHF
TRBV7-8,-,few,15,TRBJ1-3,TGTGCCAGCAGCTTAGTGCCCTACTCTGGAAACACCATATATTTT,CASSLVPYSGNTIYF
TRBV25-1,TRBD1,-,13,TRBJ1-2,TGTGCCAGCAATCCACAGGGGCTGATTGGCTACACCTTC,CASNPQGLIGYTF
TRBV2,TRBD1,few,13,TRBJ1-1,TGTGCCAGCAGGCGGACAGGGAACACTGAAGCTTTCTTT,CASRRTGNTEAFF
TRBV27,-,-,16,TRBJ1-5,TGTGCCAGCAGCAGATTCGGGGCGGGGTTGGATCAGCCCCAGCATTTT,CASSRFGAGLDQPQHF
TRBV11-1,TRBD2,-,14,TRBJ2-7,TGTGCCAGCACCCTACGCCGGACTAGTGCCGAGCAGTACTTC,CASTLRRTSAEQYF
TRBV5-1,TRBD1,-,15,TRBJ2-1,TGCGCCAGCAGCCCGGGGGACAGGGAGAACAATGAGCAGTTCTTC,CASSPGDRENNEQFF
TRBV27,-,-,15,TRBJ2-3,TGTGCCAGCAGTTCAGGGGCGCGCCAGGCAGATACGCAGTATTTT,CASSSGARQADTQYF
TRBV27,TRBD1,-,19,TRBJ2-7,TGTGCCAGCAGTCCTACCGCCGACAGGGGGCTAAGGATTACCTACGAGCAGTACTTC,CASSPTADRGLRITYEQYF
TRBV6-5,-,-,13,TRBJ1-5,TGTGCCAGCAGGCCCGGGAGTTATCAGCCCCAGCATTTT,CASRPGSYQPQHF
TRBV19,TRBD2,-,15,TRBJ2-5,TGTGCCAGTAGTATAGAGGGCTCTAGCGGGGAGTTCCAGTACTTC,CASSIEGSSGEFQYF
TRBV5-4,-,-,13,TRBJ2-7,TGTGCCAGCAGCTACCAAGGGGCCCACGAGCAGTACTTC,CASSYQGAHEQYF
TRBV6-5,-,-,13,TRBJ1-2,TGTGCCAGCAGCCACAGAGGGTGGGGTGGCTACACCTTC,CASSHRGWGGYTF
TRBV9,-,once,14,TRBJ2-3,TGTGCCAGCAGCGTCACTGGGAGCGCAGATACGCAGTATTTT,CASSVTGSADTQYF
TRBV25-1,-,-,13,TRBJ1-2,TGTGCCAGCAGTGCGAGACAGGACTATGGCTACACCTTC,CASSARQDYGYTF